The 30 T cell receptor beta chains below were found in one sample sequenced in a study of blood T cell repertoires in COVID-19. Data came from immunoSEQ multiplex PCR; TCRdb stores just in-frame clones and leaves some out. The table includes fewer than 180,000 clones, around four fifths detected once. The sequencing sample was made of peripheral blood. The receptors were gathered from a man aged 65 to 79 with acute or convalescent COVID-19.

The genes are TRBV5-1 and TRBJ1-3; perhaps TRBD1 as D (6 bases). The CDR3 length is 17 residues. Germline V gene data show CDR1 as SGHRS and CDR2 as YFSETQ. V was shortened by 5 bases and J by 2 bases, with 20 bases between the two germline ends. The DNA for the CDR3 is TGCGCCAGCAGAAACGACCCGGGACAAGAAGCTGGAAACACCATATATTTT. Translating it yields CASRNDPGQEAGNTIYF.

The chain employs TRBV3-1 (or the pseudogene TRBV3-2) and TRBJ1-2, with D perhaps matching TRBD1 (5 bases). Trimming left V 0 bases short and J 8 bases short, with 10 bases between. Germline V gene sequence: CDR1 LGHDT, CDR2 YNNKEL (reference sequence). The CDR3 sequence is 13 residues long. CDR3 region: CASSQDGRGGYTF. In nucleotides, the CDR3 is TGTGCCAGCAGCCAAGACGGTAGGGGCGGCTACACCTTC.

The chain is built from TRBV5-1 and TRBJ1-2; TRBD1 matches at 7 bases. The CDR3 runs 15 residues. Germline values: CDR1 SGHRS, CDR2 YFSETQ. Trimming removed 4 bases from V and 2 bases from J; junction bases left unmatched: 8. The CDR3 DNA sequence: TGCGCCAGCAGCACCAGACAGGGAAGCAACTATGGCTACACCTTC. Translating it yields CASSTRQGSNYGYTF.

The CDR3: CASNNPKSSNYGYTF. The CDR3 nucleotides read TGTGCCAGCAATAACCCGAAAAGCTCTAACTATGGCTACACCTTC. The rearrangement joins TRBV28 to TRBJ1-2; D is unclear. The CDR3 length is 15 residues. Germline loops: CDR1 MDHEN, CDR2 SYDVKM. Trimming took off 7 bases at V and 0 bases at J, with 15 bases between the two ends.

The rearrangement joins TRBV14 to TRBJ2-5, with unresolved D. Germline-derived CDR1 and CDR2 are SGHDN and FVKESK. The CDR3 has 14 residues. With 0 bases removed from V and 5 bases from J, the gap between germline ends came to 10 bases. In nucleotides, the CDR3 is TGTGCCAGCAGCCAAGACGCCGCGAGGGAGACCCAGTACTTC. Translating it yields CASSQDAARETQYF.

The J gene is TRBJ1-1, the V gene TRBV3-1 (or the pseudogene TRBV3-2), with D possibly being TRBD1 (5 bases). Trimming took 1 base from V and 10 from J, leaving 10 bases between them. Germline V CDR1 and CDR2: LGHDT, YNNKEL (reference sequence). There are 12 residues in the CDR3. The CDR3: CASSQGWQGAFF. CDR3 in DNA: TGTGCCAGCAGCCAAGGATGGCAGGGAGCTTTCTTT.

The rearrangement joins TRBV5-1 to TRBJ1-4, with D possibly matching TRBD1 (5 bases). V was clipped by 4 bases and J by 0 bases, with 19 bases between them. The CDR3 loop spans 18 amino acids. Germline V gives CDR1 SGHRS, CDR2 YFSETQ. Written as DNA, the CDR3 is TGCGCCAGCAGCCCACGGCTAGGGTCGGGGGCAACTAATGAAAAACTGTTTTTT. Its translation: CASSPRLGSGATNEKLFF.

The chain joins TRBV3-1 (or the pseudogene TRBV3-2) to TRBJ1-4, with a tentative D call TRBD1 (6 bases). This CDR3 has 14 residues. V lost 0 bases, J lost 8 bases, and 10 bases lay in between. Germline V gives CDR1 LGHDT, CDR2 YNNKEL (reference sequence). DNA for the CDR3: TGTGCCAGCAGCCAAGATGCGGGGGCGGAAAAACTGTTTTTT. Its translation is CASSQDAGAEKLFF.

Points on this clone: This sample includes further DNA sequences coding for the same CDR3. This chain links TRBV7-9 with TRBJ2-2, with 10 positions matching TRBD1. CDR1 is SEHNR and CDR2 is FQNEAQ in the germline V gene (reference sequence). This CDR3 spans 16 amino acids. The trim removed 0 bases at V and 4 bases at J, leaving 2 bases unmatched. The CDR3 coding sequence is TGTGCCAGCAGCTTAGCCCGGACAGGGGGCACCGGGGAGCTGTTTTTT. It is translated as CASSLARTGGTGELFF.

V is TRBV6-6 and J is TRBJ2-1; 12 bases match TRBD2. The CDR3 loop spans 16 amino acids. Germline values: CDR1 MNHNY, CDR2 SVGAGI (reference sequence). With 6 bases clipped from V and 9 bases from J, the junction kept 12 bases outside the gene matches. For the CDR3, the DNA is TGTGCCAGCAGCGGGGTTTCGACTAGCGGGAGTAGTGAGCAGTTCTTC. The encoded protein is CASSGVSTSGSSEQFF.

This clone came up once. The V and J genes are TRBV3-1 (or the pseudogene TRBV3-2) and TRBJ1-4; weak D call: TRBD1 (5 bases). V lost 2 bases and J 3 bases, leaving 7 bases between the germline ends. This CDR3 is 14 amino acids long. The V gene's germline CDR1 is LGHDT and CDR2 YNNKEL (reference sequence). CDR3 in amino acids: CASSQSGANEKLFF. In DNA, the CDR3 is TGTGCCAGCAGCCAATCGGGGGCTAATGAAAAACTGTTTTTT.

The chain uses TRBV10-3 and TRBJ1-2; 7 nucleotides line up with TRBD1. The CDR3 runs to 14 residues. In germline, CDR1 is ENHRY, CDR2 SYGVKD. V was pared by 10 bases and J by 6 bases, with 14 bases of the junction left unmatched. CDR3: CATNEGAARDGYTF. CDR3 sequence (DNA): TGTGCCACGAACGAGGGGGCTGCCCGGGATGGCTACACCTTC.

This clone was detected ten times or more. Other DNA sequences in the sample encode the same CDR3. V gene TRBV3-1 (or the pseudogene TRBV3-2) combines with J gene TRBJ2-7; D call uncertain. V was shortened by 1 base and J by 1 base, with 2 bases between the two germline ends. From germline, CDR1 is LGHDT and CDR2 YNNKEL (reference sequence). This CDR3 is 12 amino acids long. In DNA, the CDR3 is TGTGCCAGCAGCCAAGCGTCCTACGAGCAGTACTTC. Translated: CASSQASYEQYF.

V gene TRBV4-2 combines with J gene TRBJ2-1, with 7 bases matching TRBD1. The ends lost 1 base at V and 8 bases at J; junction bases unmatched: 5. The germline gives CDR1 LGHNA, CDR2 YNFKEQ. CDR3 size: 14 residues. The CDR3 DNA follows: TGTGCCAGCAGCCAAGGACAGGGTATCTATGAGCAGTTCTTC. This translates into CASSQGQGIYEQFF.

V and J are TRBV7-6 and TRBJ1-1; D gene unclear. Germline CDR1 is SGHVS and CDR2 is FNYEAQ. V was pared by 5 bases and J by 1 base, with 8 bases between. This CDR3 comprises 13 residues. The CDR3: CASSRGGNTEAFF. Written as DNA, the CDR3 is TGTGCCAGCAGCCGAGGAGGGAACACTGAAGCTTTCTTT.

The genes are TRBV28 and TRBJ1-5; TRBD1 matches at 7 bases. Trimming took 4 bases from V and 5 from J; bases not matched to a gene: 8. CDR1 MDHEN and CDR2 SYDVKM come from the germline V gene. This CDR3 region has 15 residues. The CDR3 protein is CASSWGRGQDQPQHF. The CDR3 coding sequence is TGTGCCAGCAGTTGGGGTAGGGGGCAAGATCAGCCCCAGCATTTT.

V and J are TRBV5-1 and TRBJ1-4; D ambiguous. The V gene lost 0 bases and the J gene lost 8 bases, with 11 bases spanning the gap. There are 14 residues in the CDR3. Germline V lookup: CDR1 SGHRS, CDR2 YFSETQ. CDR3 amino acids: CASSLVGSGEKLFF. The CDR3 DNA reads TGCGCCAGCAGCTTGGTGGGCTCGGGAGAAAAACTGTTTTTT.

The gene calls are TRBV10-3 and TRBJ2-3, with TRBD1 matching over 10 bases. Looked up from germline, CDR1 is ENHRY and CDR2 is SYGVKD. Trimming at V came to 6 bases and at J to 4 bases, leaving 4 bases not matched to a gene. The CDR3 has 14 residues. This chain's CDR3 is CAIRPGTGADTQYF. DNA of the CDR3: TGTGCCATCAGACCGGGGACAGGGGCAGATACGCAGTATTTT.

This sequence joins TRBV18 and TRBJ2-7, with D perhaps matching TRBD1 (5 bases). Germline V lookup: CDR1 KGHSH, CDR2 LQKENI. The length of the CDR3 is 14 residues. Trimming pared 3 bases from V and 2 bases from J, leaving 11 bases between. The CDR3 DNA follows: TGTGCCAGCTCACCTCGGACACGTACCTACGAGCAGTACTTC. Its translation is CASSPRTRTYEQYF.

The chain joins TRBV1 to TRBJ1-2; the listed D gene, TRBD1, was not tested against the DNA. TRBV1 is labeled a pseudogene. This CDR3 is 16 amino acids long. CDR3: CTSSLQPGPGNYGYTF. The CDR3 nucleotides read TGCACCAGCAGCCTCCAACCCGGGCCAGGGAACTATGGCTACACCTTC.

This clone appeared a few times. V and J are TRBV13 and TRBJ1-5; the match to TRBD1 covers 9 bases. Germline-derived CDR1 and CDR2 are PRHDT and FYEKMQ (reference sequence). The CDR3 length is 18 residues. V lost 2 bases, J lost 0 bases, and 8 bases stayed unmatched. CDR3 amino acids: CASSLTYGTGSSNQPQHF. CDR3 sequence (DNA): TGTGCCAGCAGCTTAACCTACGGGACAGGGAGTAGCAATCAGCCCCAGCATTTT.

The V and J genes are TRBV7-2 and TRBJ2-3, with D unresolved. The CDR3 contains 12 residues. V was shortened by 0 bases and J by 6 bases, with 4 bases between the two germline ends. Germline loops: CDR1 SGHTA, CDR2 FQGNSA. The CDR3 DNA reads as TGTGCCAGCAGCTTAGCGGCCGATACGCAGTATTTT. Translated, it gives CASSLAADTQYF.

The CDR3, as DNA: TGTGCCAGCAGTGAATATGGGGGGGGACAGGGGTACAAGGAAAAACTGTTTTTT. This encodes CASSEYGGGQGYKEKLFF. This chain joins TRBV25-1 and TRBJ1-4; 10 bases are shared with TRBD1. This CDR3 is built from 18 residues. V trimming: 0 bases; J trimming: 8 bases; junction bases outside the gene matches: 12. CDR1 is MGHDK, CDR2 SYGVNS, per germline.

V and J are TRBV10-3 and TRBJ1-5; D ambiguous. V lost 3 bases and J 4 bases, leaving 10 bases between the germline ends. This CDR3 is built from 14 residues. CDR1 and CDR2 from the germline V gene are ENHRY and SYGVKD. CDR3 in DNA: TGTGCCATCAGTGAAAGTGACATGAATCAGCCCCAGCATTTT. This gives the protein CAISESDMNQPQHF.

J is TRBJ2-3 and V is TRBV10-2, with 9 bases that match TRBD2. The germline CDR1 and CDR2 sequences are WSHSY and SAAADI. CDR3 length equals 17 residues. The junction had 9 bases not matched to a gene; V was cut back by 0 bases and J by 5 bases. CDR3 nucleotides: TGCGCCAGCAGTGAGTCGCTGGGCGGGAGGGCCAAAGATACGCAGTATTTT. It specifies CASSESLGGRAKDTQYF.

The V call is TRBV11-2, the J call TRBJ2-2; D is unresolved. CDR3 length: 14 residues. CDR1 and CDR2 from the germline V gene are SGHAT and FQNNGV. Deletions cut 6 bases from V and 0 bases from J, with 8 bases between. The DNA for the CDR3 is TGTGCCAGCAGTATAGATTCGAACACCGGGGAGCTGTTTTTT. Protein: CASSIDSNTGELFF.

The chain uses TRBV12-3 or TRBV12-4 and TRBJ2-7; possible D gene TRBD2, 6 bases. The CDR3 loop spans 13 amino acids. Trimming took 5 bases from V and 7 from J, leaving 15 bases between them. The CDR3 DNA sequence: TGTGCCAGCAGTCCTAGCAACGGGGGAGAGCAGTACTTC. This gives the protein CASSPSNGGEQYF.

The chain recombines TRBV28 with TRBJ2-3; possibly TRBD1 for D (6 bases). This CDR3 contains 16 residues. Trimming left V 5 bases short and J 6 bases short, with 21 bases between. Germline V gives CDR1 MDHEN, CDR2 SYDVKM. The CDR3 loop reads CASSPTGQPLSDTQYF. The CDR3 bases are TGTGCCAGCAGTCCCACAGGACAGCCTCTCTCGGATACGCAGTATTTT.

The rearrangement joins TRBV29-1 to TRBJ2-7; 7 nucleotides align to TRBD1. Germline lookup yields CDR1 SQVTM and CDR2 ANQGSEA. V lost 6 bases to trimming and J lost 6 bases; unmatched junction nucleotides: 11. This CDR3 has 13 amino acids. CDR3 nucleotides: TGCAGCGTGGGGTATTTGACAGGGTCCGAGCAGTACTTC. It translates to CSVGYLTGSEQYF.

J is TRBJ1-3 and V is TRBV7-8; 7 bases agree with TRBD1. The CDR3 runs to 16 residues. Germline CDR1 and CDR2: SGHVS and FQNEAQ. J lost 3 bases, V lost 4 bases, and 9 bases had no gene match. For the CDR3, the DNA is TGTGCCAGCAGCTCAAACGACAGGGCACTTGGAAACACCATATATTTT. Amino acid sequence: CASSSNDRALGNTIYF.